The present T cell receptor beta chain was sequenced within a study of cytomegalovirus exposure and HLA in healthy donors. The V and J ends lost 3 bases and 1 base, in that order; junction bases with no gene match: 3. CDR1 is SGHKS, CDR2 YYEKEE, per germline (reference sequence). CDR3 length: 14 residues. The study ran its PCR with 60 Vbeta and 13 Jbeta primers. TCRdb keeps only in-frame clones here, not all; method: immunoSEQ multiplex PCR. The table includes approximately 300,000 clones, 75% to 90% detected once. Donors in the study were healthy people who gave bone marrow. V and J are TRBV5-5 and TRBJ2-7; 8 bases align to TRBD1. The clonotype was recovered from a girl aged 2-10 years in good health and CMV-seronegative. The sample taken for sequencing was PBMCs. CDR3 DNA: TGTGCCAGCAGCTGGGGGACAGGTTCCTACGAGCAGTACTTC. Translated: CASSWGTGSYEQYF.